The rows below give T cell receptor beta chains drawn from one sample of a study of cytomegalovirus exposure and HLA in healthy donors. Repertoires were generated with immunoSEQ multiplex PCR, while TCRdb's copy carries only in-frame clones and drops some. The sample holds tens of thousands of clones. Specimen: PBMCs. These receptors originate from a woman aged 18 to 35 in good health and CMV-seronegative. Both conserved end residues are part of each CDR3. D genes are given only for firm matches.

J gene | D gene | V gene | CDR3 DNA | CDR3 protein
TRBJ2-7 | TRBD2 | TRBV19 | TGTGCCAGTAGTTTAACTAGCGGGAGTTACGAGCAGTACTTC | CASSLTSGSYEQYF
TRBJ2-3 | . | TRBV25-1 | TGTGCCAGCAGTGCCGGGACACCTGAGGTGGTGGCAGATACGCAGTATTTT | CASSAGTPEVVADTQYF
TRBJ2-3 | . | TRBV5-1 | TGCGCCAGCAGCTTCATAGCGTCTAGCACAGATACGCAGTATTTT | CASSFIASSTDTQYF
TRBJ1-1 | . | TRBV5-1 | TGCGCCAGCAGCTTGCGAGGTGCAGGGATAGGGCACACTGAAGCTTTCTTT | CASSLRGAGIGHTEAFF
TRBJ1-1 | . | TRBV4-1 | TGCGCCAGTCTCGACGGGTCGGGGAACACTGAAGCTTTCTTT | CASLDGSGNTEAFF
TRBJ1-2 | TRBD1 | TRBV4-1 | TGCGCCAGCAGCCTAACCGGGACAGGGAGATACGGCTACACCTTC | CASSLTGTGRYGYTF
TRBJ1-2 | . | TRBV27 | TGTGCCAGCAGATCACACACAAGCTATGGCTACACCTTC | CASRSHTSYGYTF
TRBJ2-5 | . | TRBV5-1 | TGCGCCAGCAGCTTGGAAGGCGGGGTGAACCAAGAGACCCAGTACTTC | CASSLEGGVNQETQYF
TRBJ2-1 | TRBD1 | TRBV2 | TGTGCCAGCAAAAGGACAGGCTCCTACAATGAGCAGTTCTTC | CASKRTGSYNEQFF
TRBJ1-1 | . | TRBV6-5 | TGTGCCAGCAGTTACTCGGCAGGTCTGAACACTGAAGCTTTCTTT | CASSYSAGLNTEAFF
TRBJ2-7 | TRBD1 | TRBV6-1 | TGTGCCAGCAGCCGGGGACAGGGTAGGGTGCGCGAGCAGTACTTC | CASSRGQGRVREQYF
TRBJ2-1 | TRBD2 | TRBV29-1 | TGCAGCGTTGAAGCTGTAGCGGGAGTTTCCTACAATGAGCAGTTCTTC | CSVEAVAGVSYNEQFF
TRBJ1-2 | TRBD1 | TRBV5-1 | TGCGCCAGCAGCTCGGGGACAGGGATATACGGCTACACCTTC | CASSSGTGIYGYTF
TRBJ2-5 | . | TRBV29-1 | TGCAGCGTTGAATTGCGGACTGGCCAAGAGACCCAGTACTTC | CSVELRTGQETQYF
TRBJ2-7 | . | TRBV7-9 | TGTGCCAGCAGCCCGCGTGAGGGCCACGCCTACGAGCAGTACTTC | CASSPREGHAYEQYF
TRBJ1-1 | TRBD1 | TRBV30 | TGTGCCGGGGTACCGGGACAGGGGATGGATGCTTTCTTT | CAGVPGQGMDAFF
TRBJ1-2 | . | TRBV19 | TGTGCCAGTAGCCAACAGGGAGGCTACACCTTC | CASSQQGGYTF
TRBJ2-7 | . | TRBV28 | TGTGCCAGCAGTTTAAGGACACCGGGGGTATCCGAGCAGTACTTC | CASSLRTPGVSEQYF
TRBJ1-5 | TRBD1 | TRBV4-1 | TGCGCCAGCAGCCAAGAATACAGGGGGGGTGATCAGCCCCAGCATTTT | CASSQEYRGGDQPQHF
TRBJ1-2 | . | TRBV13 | TGTGCCAGCAGCATTTGGGAGGGGAACTATGGCTACACCTTC | CASSIWEGNYGYTF
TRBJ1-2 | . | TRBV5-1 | TGCGCCAGCAGCAAAGGGGATCGTGGCTACACCTTC | CASSKGDRGYTF
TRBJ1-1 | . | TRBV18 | TGTGCCAGCTCACCGTCGACAGATAACACTGAAGCTTTCTTT | CASSPSTDNTEAFF
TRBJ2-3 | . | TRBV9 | TGTGCCAGCAGCGTAGGTGGGGGCGCAGATACGCAGTATTTT | CASSVGGGADTQYF
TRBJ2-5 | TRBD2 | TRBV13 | TGTGCCAGCAGCTCGGGACTAGCGGGCCATCTCCAAGAGACCCAGTACTTC | CASSSGLAGHLQETQYF
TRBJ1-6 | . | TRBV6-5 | TGTGCCAGCAGTTACGGACAGAATTCACCCCTCCACTTT | CASSYGQNSPLHF
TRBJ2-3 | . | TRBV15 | TGTGCCACCAGCAGTTCTAGCACAGATACGCAGTATTTT | CATSSSSTDTQYF
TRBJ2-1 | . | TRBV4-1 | TGCGCCAGCAGCCAAGGTAGCAATGAGCAGTTCTTC | CASSQGSNEQFF
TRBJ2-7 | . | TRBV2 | TGTGCCAGTATGGGACTTCGCGGCTACGAGCAGTACTTC | CASMGLRGYEQYF
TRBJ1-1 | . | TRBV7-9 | TGTGCCAGCAGCTTAGTTGGGAGTAGTAATGAAGCTTTCTTT | CASSLVGSSNEAFF
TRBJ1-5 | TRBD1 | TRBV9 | TGTGCCAGCAGCGTAGAGTCAGGGGGTCAGCCCCAGCATTTT | CASSVESGGQPQHF
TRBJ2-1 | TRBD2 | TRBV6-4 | TGTGCCAGCAGTGGACTAGCGGGGGGGCTTAGTGAGCAGTTCTTC | CASSGLAGGLSEQFF
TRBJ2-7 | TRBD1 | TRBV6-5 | TGTGCCAGCAGTTACCACAGGGGGCTCTCCTACGAGCAGTACTTC | CASSYHRGLSYEQYF